Listed below are T cell receptor beta chains from one sample, sequenced in a study of blood T cells in healthy people across ages. TCRdb reanalysed the 5' RACE reads using MiXCR and keeps one entry per CDR3 protein. The data hold about 640,000 distinct CDR3 sequences, with around 38% observed a single time. The specimen was blood. These receptors were obtained from a man older than 75 in good health. Each CDR3 is given with its conserved first and last residue. Fields, in order: V gene, clone size, D gene, J gene, CDR3 protein, CDR3 DNA. D genes are given only for firm matches. Clone sizes are given selectively: once, few, many, or a class where the clone is expanded.

>TRBV7-9|-|-|TRBJ2-3
CASSLDLGGGTDTQYF
TGTGCCAGCAGCTTAGATTTAGGCGGGGGCACAGATACGCAGTATTTT
>TRBV20-1|few|-|TRBJ2-1
CSAGGATLYNEQFF
TGCAGTGCAGGAGGGGCAACACTATACAATGAGCAGTTCTTC
>TRBV2|-|TRBD1|TRBJ1-1
CASKRQGAMDTEAFF
TGTGCCAGCAAAAGGCAGGGGGCGATGGACACTGAAGCTTTCTTT
>TRBV14|few|-|TRBJ2-2
CASSQDGELFF
TGTGCCAGCAGCCAAGACGGGGAGCTGTTTTTT
>TRBV7-2|-|TRBD2|TRBJ2-1
CASTPLRLTSGGEYNEQFF
TGTGCCAGCACCCCATTGAGGCTTACTAGCGGGGGGGAGTACAATGAGCAGTTCTTC
>TRBV7-2|many|TRBD1|TRBJ2-5
CASSQTGGQETQYF
TGTGCCAGCAGCCAAACAGGGGGACAAGAGACCCAGTACTTC
>TRBV5-6|-|TRBD1|TRBJ1-5
CASSTRDSRNQPQHF
TGTGCCAGCAGCACTAGGGACAGCAGGAATCAGCCCCAGCATTTT
>TRBV20-1|-|-|TRBJ2-7
CSAREFSRDEQYF
TGCAGTGCTAGAGAATTCAGCAGGGACGAGCAGTACTTC
>TRBV6-6|-|-|TRBJ2-6
CASSYVSSGANVLTF
TGTGCCAGCAGTTATGTGAGCTCTGGGGCCAACGTCCTGACTTTC
>TRBV10-1|-|-|TRBJ2-5
CASSERAQETQYF
TGCGCCAGCAGTGAACGAGCCCAAGAGACCCAGTACTTC
>TRBV5-1|-|-|TRBJ1-1
CASSLDLRNTEAFF
TGCGCCAGCAGCTTGGATCTGAGGAACACTGAAGCTTTCTTT
>TRBV4-3|-|TRBD1|TRBJ1-6
CASSQTGGGGPLHF
TGCGCCAGCAGCCAGACAGGGGGCGGGGGACCCCTCCACTTT
>TRBV28|-|TRBD2|TRBJ2-7
CASSKREGHTYEQYF
TGTGCCAGCAGCAAGCGGGAGGGCCACACCTACGAGCAGTACTTC
>TRBV7-2|few|-|TRBJ2-1
CASSLQRPKGNEQFF
TGTGCCAGCAGCTTGCAGCGCCCTAAGGGCAATGAGCAGTTCTTC
>TRBV28|-|TRBD2|TRBJ2-7
CASSLAQSGRADNEQYF
TGTGCCAGCAGTTTAGCCCAAAGCGGGAGGGCCGACAACGAGCAGTACTTC
>TRBV6-2/TRBV6-3|-|TRBD2|TRBJ2-1
CASSPVWAGAYNEQFF
TGTGCCAGCAGCCCAGTTTGGGCGGGAGCCTACAATGAGCAGTTCTTC